These 2 T cell receptor beta chains share one sample of origin, sequenced in a study of blood T cell repertoires in COVID-19. Sequencing used immunoSEQ multiplex PCR; TCRdb keeps in-frame clones, though not all of them. Here the sample spans roughly 98,000 clones, roughly four fifths being singletons. The specimen was peripheral blood. These receptors were taken from a human donor in a cohort sampled during active COVID-19.

This chain joins TRBV5-1 and TRBJ1-6; TRBD1 agrees at 7 bases. This CDR3 is built from 15 residues. Germline CDR1 and CDR2: SGHRS and YFSETQ. The junction had 7 bases not matched to a gene; V was cut back by 3 bases and J by 7 bases. For the CDR3, the DNA is TGCGCCAGCAGCTCGGGGACGGACAGGAATTCACCCCTCCACTTT. Its translation is CASSSGTDRNSPLHF. The full variable domain, rest sourced from reference TRBV5-1 and TRBJ1-6, is KAGVTQTPRYLIKTRGQQVTLSCSPISGHRSVSWYQQTPGQGLQFLFEYFSETQRNKGNFPGRFSGRQFSNSRSEMNVSTLELGDSALYLCASSSGTDRNSPLHFGNGTRLTVT.

The chain combines TRBV29-1 with TRBJ2-7, with 8 positions matching TRBD1. Trimming took 1 base from V and 4 from J; bases not matched to a gene: 3. Germline V gene data show CDR1 as SQVTM and CDR2 as ANQGSEA. This CDR3 has 13 amino acids. CDR3 DNA: TGCAGCGTTGAAGCAAGACAGGGGTACGAGCAGTACTTC. It is translated as CSVEARQGYEQYF.